This is a list of T cell receptor beta chains from one sample in a study of control samples from healthy donors and cancer patients. TCRdb's copy holds only in-frame clones and misses some; the assay was immunoSEQ multiplex PCR. The data contain approximately 170,000 clones, 90% to 95% of them singletons. The sequencing sample was made of blood. These receptors were obtained from a woman aged 25-40 years in good health. CDR3s leave out the opening cysteine and the closing phenylalanine or tryptophan. The D gene is left open where the match is weak.

NA	12	TRBV5-6	TRBJ2-6	ASRRGGGANVLT
NA	13	TRBV9	TRBJ1-6	ASSDLQGTDSPLH
TRBD1	13	TRBV2	TRBJ1-2	ASSEDRGSNYGYT
NA	12	TRBV24-1	TRBJ2-1	ATSEPGNYNEQF
TRBD1	12	TRBV6-2/TRBV6-3	TRBJ1-1	ASSYRFGTGEAF
NA	11	TRBV27	TRBJ2-7	ASSRGAGYEQY
NA	12	TRBV6-5	TRBJ2-7	ATLSGGGPYEQY
NA	11	TRBV7-2	TRBJ2-3	ASSSLTADTQY
NA	10	TRBV2	TRBJ2-7	ASSGFLDEQY
NA	12	TRBV9	TRBJ2-3	ASSVVGVEDTQY
TRBD1	13	TRBV28	TRBJ2-3	ASSTGTVRTDTQY
NA	9	TRBV28	TRBJ1-5	ASSLSAAQH
NA	13	TRBV27	TRBJ2-5	ASSLSARGQETQY
NA	14	TRBV4-3	TRBJ2-3	ASSQDGGRRTDTQY
NA	10	TRBV19	TRBJ1-1	ASSIGESEAF
NA	13	TRBV5-1	TRBJ2-1	ASSLVRGSYNEQF
NA	13	TRBV12-5	TRBJ1-2	ASGGPSQGNYGYT
TRBD2	10	TRBV6-4	TRBJ2-7	ATPGAGGTPY
TRBD1	13	TRBV5-4	TRBJ2-2	ASSQLDRESGELF
NA	13	TRBV11-2	TRBJ2-7	ASSLVYPALYEQY
NA	13	TRBV5-4	TRBJ2-7	ASSFGGPLSYEQY
TRBD1	18	TRBV7-3	TRBJ1-4	ASSLTPIRDSPATNEKLF